Listed below are T cell receptor beta chains from one sample, sequenced in a study of glioma-infiltrating T cells after dendritic cell vaccination. Profiling relied on immunoSEQ multiplex PCR, and the TCRdb table lists in-frame clones only, not all of them. The sample includes tens of thousands of clones, around 80% of them seen just once. Here the sequenced sample was blood, taken before dendritic cell vaccination. These receptors originate from a human donor with glioblastoma. Each CDR3 is given with its conserved first and last residue. Each record gives: D gene, J gene, clone size, V gene, CDR3 protein, CDR3 DNA. The D gene is left open where the match is weak. Size is omitted from some rows. Given values are once, few, many or a class for expanded clones.

d_call: TRBD1
j_call: TRBJ2-2
clone_size: NA
v_call: TRBV14
cdr3_aa: CASSLWTGDTGELFF
cdr3_nt: TGTGCCAGCAGCCTTTGGACAGGGGATACCGGGGAGCTGTTTTTT

d_call: TRBD1
j_call: TRBJ1-2
clone_size: NA
v_call: TRBV2
cdr3_aa: CASLDRNYGYTF
cdr3_nt: TGTGCCAGCTTGGACAGGAACTATGGCTACACCTTC

d_call: TRBD2
j_call: TRBJ2-1
clone_size: NA
v_call: TRBV9
cdr3_aa: CASSPASGYNEQFF
cdr3_nt: TGTGCCAGCTCACCCGCTAGCGGCTACAATGAGCAGTTCTTC

d_call: NA
j_call: TRBJ2-5
clone_size: NA
v_call: TRBV7-8
cdr3_aa: CASSYLDRRQETQYF
cdr3_nt: TGTGCCAGCAGCTACCTAGACAGACGTCAAGAGACCCAGTACTTC

d_call: NA
j_call: TRBJ2-3
clone_size: once
v_call: TRBV5-6
cdr3_aa: CASSLDPGVKADTQYF
cdr3_nt: TGTGCCAGCAGCTTGGATCCGGGAGTAAAAGCAGATACGCAGTATTTT

d_call: TRBD1
j_call: TRBJ2-1
clone_size: NA
v_call: TRBV2
cdr3_aa: CASTSDRGNEQFF
cdr3_nt: TGTGCCAGCACCTCGGACAGGGGTAATGAGCAGTTCTTC

d_call: NA
j_call: TRBJ1-2
clone_size: NA
v_call: TRBV11-2
cdr3_aa: CASSLRQGGYTF
cdr3_nt: TGTGCCAGCAGCTTACGTCAGGGCGGCTACACCTTC

d_call: NA
j_call: TRBJ1-1
clone_size: NA
v_call: TRBV6-5
cdr3_aa: CASSSRNTEAFF
cdr3_nt: TGTGCCAGCAGTTCCCGGAACACTGAAGCTTTCTTT

d_call: NA
j_call: TRBJ1-1
clone_size: NA
v_call: TRBV5-1
cdr3_aa: CASSWRTVGAIDTEAFF
cdr3_nt: TGCGCCAGCAGCTGGAGGACAGTGGGGGCTATCGACACTGAAGCTTTCTTT

d_call: TRBD1
j_call: TRBJ2-1
clone_size: NA
v_call: TRBV19
cdr3_aa: CASSILTLDRDLYNEQFF
cdr3_nt: TGTGCCAGTAGTATACTAACCCTGGACAGGGACCTCTACAATGAGCAGTTCTTC

d_call: NA
j_call: TRBJ2-6
clone_size: few
v_call: TRBV4-2
cdr3_aa: CASSQGVGQGANVLTF
cdr3_nt: TGTGCCAGCAGCCAAGGGGTGGGCCAAGGGGCCAACGTCCTGACTTTC

d_call: NA
j_call: TRBJ2-1
clone_size: NA
v_call: TRBV29-1
cdr3_aa: CSVGENNEQFF
cdr3_nt: TGCAGCGTTGGGGAGAACAATGAGCAGTTCTTC

d_call: TRBD1
j_call: TRBJ1-2
clone_size: NA
v_call: TRBV6-1
cdr3_aa: CASSAGQGYDMGGYTF
cdr3_nt: TGTGCCAGCAGTGCAGGACAGGGTTATGATATGGGTGGCTACACCTTC

d_call: TRBD1
j_call: TRBJ1-6
clone_size: NA
v_call: TRBV4-2
cdr3_aa: CASSQELGQTFNSPLHF
cdr3_nt: TGTGCCAGCAGCCAAGAGCTGGGACAGACCTTTAATTCACCCCTCCACTTT

d_call: TRBD1
j_call: TRBJ1-3
clone_size: NA
v_call: TRBV6-5
cdr3_aa: CASSRGQIPGNTIYF
cdr3_nt: TGTGCCAGCAGTCGGGGACAGATTCCTGGAAACACCATATATTTT

d_call: TRBD2
j_call: TRBJ2-1
clone_size: NA
v_call: TRBV19
cdr3_aa: CASSIPAAGEFRAYNEQFF
cdr3_nt: TGTGCCAGTAGTATACCGGCCGCGGGAGAGTTTCGGGCATACAATGAGCAGTTCTTC

d_call: NA
j_call: TRBJ1-4
clone_size: NA
v_call: TRBV9
cdr3_aa: CASSVAAGLLNEKLFF
cdr3_nt: TGTGCCAGCAGCGTAGCGGCAGGTCTACTTAATGAAAAACTGTTTTTT

d_call: TRBD1
j_call: TRBJ1-2
clone_size: NA
v_call: TRBV18
cdr3_aa: CASSPGQGLWNYGYTF
cdr3_nt: TGTGCCAGCTCACCGGGACAGGGGTTGTGGAACTATGGCTACACCTTC

d_call: TRBD2
j_call: TRBJ2-5
clone_size: NA
v_call: TRBV7-9
cdr3_aa: CASSSIAAGGETQYF
cdr3_nt: TGTGCCAGCAGCTCTATAGCGGCGGGGGGGGAGACCCAGTACTTC

d_call: TRBD1
j_call: TRBJ2-5
clone_size: NA
v_call: TRBV5-1
cdr3_aa: CASSGQGARRETQYF
cdr3_nt: TGCGCCAGCAGCGGACAGGGGGCAAGACGAGAGACCCAGTACTTC

d_call: TRBD2
j_call: TRBJ2-1
clone_size: NA
v_call: TRBV7-2
cdr3_aa: CASSLKRSLAGNEQFF
cdr3_nt: TGTGCCAGCAGCTTAAAGCGGTCTTTAGCGGGAAATGAGCAGTTCTTC

d_call: NA
j_call: TRBJ2-5
clone_size: NA
v_call: TRBV5-6
cdr3_aa: CASSWVSWVGGEETQYF
cdr3_nt: TGTGCCAGCAGCTGGGTTAGTTGGGTAGGGGGGGAAGAGACCCAGTACTTC

d_call: TRBD1
j_call: TRBJ1-4
clone_size: NA
v_call: TRBV5-4
cdr3_aa: CASSLQGAVEKLFF
cdr3_nt: TGTGCCAGCAGCTTACAGGGGGCGGTAGAAAAACTGTTTTTT

d_call: TRBD2
j_call: TRBJ2-1
clone_size: NA
v_call: TRBV5-1
cdr3_aa: CASSSSGPSYNEQFF
cdr3_nt: TGCGCCAGCAGCTCTAGCGGGCCCTCCTACAATGAGCAGTTCTTC

d_call: NA
j_call: TRBJ1-1
clone_size: NA
v_call: TRBV5-1
cdr3_aa: CASSLNSGFTEAFF
cdr3_nt: TGCGCCAGCAGCTTGAATTCAGGGTTCACTGAAGCTTTCTTT

d_call: NA
j_call: TRBJ1-6
clone_size: NA
v_call: TRBV4-1
cdr3_aa: CASSPPDRLNSPLHF
cdr3_nt: TGCGCCAGCAGCCCCCCCGACAGACTTAATTCACCCCTCCACTTT

d_call: NA
j_call: TRBJ1-2
clone_size: NA
v_call: TRBV19
cdr3_aa: CASTPGPGYGYTF
cdr3_nt: TGTGCCAGTACCCCAGGACCAGGGTATGGCTACACCTTC

d_call: TRBD1
j_call: TRBJ2-3
clone_size: NA
v_call: TRBV7-9
cdr3_aa: CASSLTGAPTDTQYF
cdr3_nt: TGTGCCAGCAGCTTGACAGGGGCGCCCACAGATACGCAGTATTTT

d_call: NA
j_call: TRBJ1-1
clone_size: NA
v_call: TRBV5-4
cdr3_aa: CASSLQTGRNTEAFF
cdr3_nt: TGTGCCAGCAGCTTGCAGACAGGCCGGAACACTGAAGCTTTCTTT

d_call: NA
j_call: TRBJ2-2
clone_size: NA
v_call: TRBV29-1
cdr3_aa: CSVGGDSSTGELFF
cdr3_nt: TGCAGCGTTGGCGGGGACAGCTCCACCGGGGAGCTGTTTTTT

d_call: NA
j_call: TRBJ2-4
clone_size: NA
v_call: TRBV18
cdr3_aa: CASSLSLLAKNIQYF
cdr3_nt: TGTGCCAGCTCACTGAGTCTGTTGGCCAAAAACATTCAGTACTTC

d_call: NA
j_call: TRBJ1-3
clone_size: NA
v_call: TRBV4-1
cdr3_aa: CASSHPRLGNTIYF
cdr3_nt: TGCGCCAGCAGCCATCCCCGACTTGGAAACACCATATATTTT

d_call: TRBD1
j_call: TRBJ1-1
clone_size: NA
v_call: TRBV19
cdr3_aa: CASSMGDSRLGTEAFF
cdr3_nt: TGTGCCAGTAGTATGGGGGACAGCCGGCTCGGGACTGAAGCTTTCTTT

d_call: TRBD1
j_call: TRBJ2-5
clone_size: few
v_call: TRBV5-1
cdr3_aa: CASSFGQAYQETQYF
cdr3_nt: TGCGCCAGCAGCTTTGGACAGGCGTACCAAGAGACCCAGTACTTC

d_call: NA
j_call: TRBJ2-2
clone_size: NA
v_call: TRBV18
cdr3_aa: CASSAQGFNTGELFF
cdr3_nt: TGTGCCAGCTCAGCCCAGGGTTTTAACACCGGGGAGCTGTTTTTT

d_call: TRBD1
j_call: TRBJ1-6
clone_size: NA
v_call: TRBV6-6
cdr3_aa: CASSYRDRGDSPLHF
cdr3_nt: TGTGCCAGCAGTTACAGAGACAGGGGTGATTCACCCCTCCACTTT

d_call: TRBD1
j_call: TRBJ2-3
clone_size: NA
v_call: TRBV4-2
cdr3_aa: CASSSGQPDTQYF
cdr3_nt: TGTGCCAGCAGCTCGGGACAGCCAGATACGCAGTATTTT

d_call: TRBD2
j_call: TRBJ2-2
clone_size: NA
v_call: TRBV28
cdr3_aa: CASSLLAGAGELFF
cdr3_nt: TGTGCCAGCAGTTTACTAGCGGGGGCCGGGGAGCTGTTTTTT

d_call: NA
j_call: TRBJ1-3
clone_size: few
v_call: TRBV5-6
cdr3_aa: CASSLPGGGNTIYF
cdr3_nt: TGTGCCAGCAGCCTCCCGGGGGGGGGAAACACCATATATTTT

d_call: TRBD1
j_call: TRBJ1-4
clone_size: NA
v_call: TRBV29-1
cdr3_aa: CSVAGGTNEKLFF
cdr3_nt: TGCAGCGTGGCAGGGGGAACTAATGAAAAACTGTTTTTT

d_call: TRBD1
j_call: TRBJ2-5
clone_size: few
v_call: TRBV28
cdr3_aa: CASSSMGQGGETQYF
cdr3_nt: TGTGCCAGCAGTTCCATGGGACAGGGAGGGGAGACCCAGTACTTC

d_call: TRBD1
j_call: TRBJ1-2
clone_size: NA
v_call: TRBV7-8
cdr3_aa: CASSIPGQYGYTF
cdr3_nt: TGTGCCAGCAGCATCCCGGGACAGTATGGCTACACCTTC

d_call: TRBD2
j_call: TRBJ2-1
clone_size: few
v_call: TRBV7-2
cdr3_aa: CASSLVPAGHEQFF
cdr3_nt: TGTGCCAGCAGCTTAGTTCCAGCGGGGCATGAGCAGTTCTTC

d_call: NA
j_call: TRBJ1-1
clone_size: NA
v_call: TRBV2
cdr3_aa: CASNRDPNTEAFF
cdr3_nt: TGTGCCAGCAACAGGGATCCGAACACTGAAGCTTTCTTT

d_call: NA
j_call: TRBJ2-7
clone_size: NA
v_call: TRBV27
cdr3_aa: CASSLGQKGSYEQYF
cdr3_nt: TGTGCCAGCAGTTTAGGGCAGAAGGGGTCCTACGAGCAGTACTTC

d_call: NA
j_call: TRBJ2-3
clone_size: NA
v_call: TRBV5-1
cdr3_aa: CASKPPLILGVGTQYF
cdr3_nt: TGCGCCAGCAAGCCCCCCCTTATCCTAGGAGTGGGTACGCAGTATTTT

d_call: TRBD1
j_call: TRBJ1-2
clone_size: NA
v_call: TRBV9
cdr3_aa: CASSPGQGNYGYTF
cdr3_nt: TGTGCCAGCAGCCCCGGACAGGGGAACTATGGCTACACCTTC

d_call: TRBD1
j_call: TRBJ2-1
clone_size: NA
v_call: TRBV10-2
cdr3_aa: CASSGIGTAYNEQFF
cdr3_nt: TGCGCCAGCAGTGGAATCGGGACAGCCTACAATGAGCAGTTCTTC

d_call: NA
j_call: TRBJ2-1
clone_size: once
v_call: TRBV28
cdr3_aa: CASSTYYNEQFF
cdr3_nt: TGTGCCAGCAGCACTTACTACAATGAGCAGTTCTTC

d_call: NA
j_call: TRBJ1-1
clone_size: NA
v_call: TRBV13
cdr3_aa: CASSSNGGRGTEAFF
cdr3_nt: TGTGCCAGCAGCTCCAACGGCGGGCGGGGCACTGAAGCTTTCTTT

d_call: TRBD1
j_call: TRBJ1-1
clone_size: NA
v_call: TRBV6-6
cdr3_aa: CASSGGQGGTEAFF
cdr3_nt: TGTGCCAGCAGTGGAGGACAGGGGGGAACTGAAGCTTTCTTT

d_call: NA
j_call: TRBJ2-5
clone_size: NA
v_call: TRBV5-1
cdr3_aa: CASSEGQPQETQYF
cdr3_nt: TGCGCCAGCAGCGAAGGACAGCCTCAAGAGACCCAGTACTTC

d_call: NA
j_call: TRBJ2-4
clone_size: once
v_call: TRBV19
cdr3_aa: CASSIISRELAKNIQYF
cdr3_nt: TGTGCCAGTAGTATAATCTCCCGGGAACTAGCCAAAAACATTCAGTACTTC